The 5 T cell receptor beta chains listed next were all sequenced from one sample in a study of OX40 agonist ivuxolimab in advanced cancers. Repertoires were generated with immunoSEQ multiplex PCR, while TCRdb's copy carries only in-frame clones and drops some. The repertoire holds approximately 58,000 clones, with 75% to 85% as singletons. The input for sequencing was CD4+ or CD8+ T cells sorted from blood, taken in a trial of the OX40 agonist ivuxolimab. The receptors originated from an adult with an advanced solid tumor such as melanoma, head and neck, liver or kidney cancer.

The V call is TRBV7-9, the J call TRBJ2-5; D unresolved. Per the germline V gene, CDR1 is SEHNR and CDR2 is FQNEAQ (reference sequence). The V end was cut by 1 base, the J end by 7 bases, with 16 bases between. The CDR3 covers 15 residues. The DNA of the CDR3 is TGTGCCAGCAGCTTAGTCTCTGGAAGTTCTCGGACCCAGTACTTC. Translating gives CASSLVSGSSRTQYF.

The chain joins TRBV18 to TRBJ2-6; unclear D gene. V was trimmed by 2 bases and J by 2 bases, leaving 10 bases between them. The V gene's germline CDR1 is KGHSH and CDR2 LQKENI. The CDR3 is 16 residues long. The CDR3 sequence: CASSPTRNTGANVLTF. CDR3 sequence (DNA): TGTGCCAGCTCACCAACCCGTAATACTGGGGCCAACGTCCTGACTTTC.

The rearrangement links TRBV29-1 to TRBJ2-5; TRBD1 matches 8 bases. CDR1 is SQVTM, CDR2 ANQGSEA, per germline. The CDR3 covers 11 residues. The junction had 3 bases not matched to a gene; V was cut back by 7 bases and J by 5 bases. Here the CDR3 reads CSGDRGETQYF. CDR3 in DNA: TGCAGCGGTGACAGGGGCGAGACCCAGTACTTC.

On this clone: The junction does not match germline at one end; this may be a read error. The chain employs TRBV6-1 and TRBJ2-1; possibly TRBD1 for D (6 bases). The germline gives CDR1 MNHNS, CDR2 SASEGT. The CDR3 spans 13 residues. The CDR3 coding sequence is TGTGCCAGCAGTCCTTTACCGGGACAAGGGGTGGTCTTC. It encodes CASSPLPGQGVVF.

Remarks on this clone: A junction boundary mismatches the germline segment, possibly from a read error. This chain joins TRBV6-5 and TRBJ1-2; tentatively, D is TRBD1 (6 bases). This CDR3 has 15 amino acids. CDR1 and CDR2 from the germline V gene are MNHEY and SVGAGI. As DNA, the CDR3 is TGTGCCAGCACTTACACCGGGACGGACAGCTATGGCTACACCTTC. Translation gives CASTYTGTDSYGYTF.